The 20 T cell receptor beta chains reported below all come from one sample, sequenced in a study of blood T cell repertoires in COVID-19. Using immunoSEQ multiplex PCR, the repertoire was profiled, and TCRdb retains in-frame clones only, with some absent. The sample consists of under 200,000 clones, 75% to 85% of them appearing once. Sequencing was done on a sample of peripheral blood. Receptor source: a human donor in a cohort sampled during active COVID-19.

The chain carries TRBV3-1 (or the pseudogene TRBV3-2) and TRBJ2-7, with 12 bases fitting TRBD2. In germline, CDR1 is LGHDT, CDR2 YNNKEL (reference sequence). This CDR3 comprises 15 residues. Germline trimming cut 4 bases from V and 3 bases from J; bases unmatched to any gene: 4. The CDR3 loop is CASSRRTSGNYEQYF. The CDR3 DNA reads as TGTGCCAGCAGCCGCCGGACTAGCGGGAACTACGAGCAGTACTTC.

This chain links TRBV4-1 with TRBJ2-5, with D perhaps TRBD2 (6 bases). CDR3 size: 18 residues. The germline V gene encodes CDR1 MGHRA and CDR2 YSYEKL. The V end was cut by 0 bases, the J end by 1 base, with 18 bases between. The CDR3 region has the DNA TGCGCCAGCAGCCAAGATCGGAGGGGCAGAGGGTTCCAAGAGACCCAGTACTTC. It translates to CASSQDRRGRGFQETQYF.

The chain has TRBV5-6 and TRBJ1-2; TRBD1 matches 7 bases. V was pared by 0 bases and J by 4 bases, with 12 bases of the junction left unmatched. Germline CDR1 reads SGHDT; CDR2 reads YYEEEE. The CDR3 loop spans 17 amino acids. CDR3 coding DNA: TGTGCCAGCAGCTTGGCCCCGGGACAGCCGTCTATCTATGGCTACACCTTC. It specifies CASSLAPGQPSIYGYTF.

This clone showed up just a few times. The chain joins TRBV4-3 to TRBJ1-2; D not resolved. The V gene's germline CDR1 is LGHNA and CDR2 YSLEER. V was pared by 0 bases and J by 1 base, with 9 bases between. The CDR3 spans 15 residues. The CDR3 DNA reads TGCGCCAGCAGCCAAGACCCCTTACATAACTATGGCTACACCTTC. It is translated as CASSQDPLHNYGYTF.

The gene calls are TRBV10-1 and TRBJ2-2, with 8 bases fitting TRBD1. Looked up from germline, CDR1 is WNHNN and CDR2 is SYGVQD (reference sequence). V shed 5 bases, J shed 6 bases, and the junction held 8 bases outside the gene matches. The CDR3 consists of 15 residues. The chain's CDR3 is CASSSPVQGAGELFF. The CDR3 bases are TGCGCCAGCAGTTCGCCCGTACAGGGGGCCGGGGAGCTGTTTTTT.

CDR3 sequence (DNA): TGCGCCAGCAGCTGGGGAGATGGCTACACCTTC. This sequence encodes CASSWGDGYTF. The J gene is TRBJ1-2, the V gene TRBV5-1; D is unresolved. The CDR3 is 11 residues long. V shed 3 bases and J shed 6 bases, with 6 bases lying between them. CDR1 is SGHRS and CDR2 is YFSETQ in the germline V gene.

This clone has only a few counts. For the CDR3, the DNA is TGTGCCAGCAGCTTAGAACAGTTACAGCCCCAGCATTTT. It specifies CASSLEQLQPQHF. The chain is built from TRBV7-2 and TRBJ1-5; D is uncertain. The germline V gene has CDR1 SGHTA and CDR2 FQGNSA. Trimming pared 1 base from V and 7 bases from J, leaving 8 bases between. The CDR3 extends over 13 amino acids.

There are a few counts of this clone. The genes are TRBV11-3 and TRBJ2-1; possible D gene TRBD1, 6 bases. Germline assignment: CDR1 SGHNT and CDR2 YENEEA. V shed 5 bases and J shed 1 base, with 12 bases lying between them. This CDR3 is built from 15 residues. CDR3 nucleotides: TGTGCCAGCAGCCCTACAGGGACGTCCTACAATGAGCAGTTCTTC. It is translated as CASSPTGTSYNEQFF. Drawing the rest from reference TRBV11-3 and TRBJ2-1, the complete variable domain is EAGVVQSPRYKIIEKKQPVAFWCNPISGHNTLYWYLQNLGQGPELLIRYENEEAVDDSQLPKDRFSAERLKGVDSTLKIQPAELGDSAVYLCASSPTGTSYNEQFFGPGTRLTVL.

J is TRBJ2-1 and V is TRBV5-1; a weak D match, TRBD2 (6 bases). V lost 4 bases, J lost 7 bases, and 9 bases lay in between. The CDR3 runs 12 residues. Germline values: CDR1 SGHRS, CDR2 YFSETQ. The DNA for the CDR3 is TGCGCCAGCAGCGAGGGGAGGAATGAGCAGTTCTTC. Translating gives CASSEGRNEQFF.

The chain is built from TRBV19 and TRBJ1-1; 8 nucleotides agree with TRBD1. Germline CDR1 LNHDA, CDR2 SQIVND (reference sequence). The length of the CDR3 is 18 residues. V lost 4 bases and J lost 4; bases outside the gene matches: 17. The CDR3 nucleotides are TGTGCCAGTAGTACCCTGACTCGGGACGACAGGGGCGGCACTGAAGCTTTCTTT. Its translation: CASSTLTRDDRGGTEAFF. The variable domain in full, with the rest retrieved from reference TRBV19 and TRBJ1-1, is DGGITQSPKYLFRKEGQNVTLSCEQNLNHDAMYWYRQDPGQGLRLIYYSQIVNDFQKGDIAEGYSVSREKKESFPLTVTSAQKNPTAFYLCASSTLTRDDRGGTEAFFGQGTRLTVV.

The chain combines TRBV12-3 or TRBV12-4 with TRBJ2-7, with a weak D call TRBD1 (5 bases). The V and J ends lost 6 bases and 0 bases respectively, with 9 bases between them. The CDR3 is 13 amino acids. CDR3: CASRLGHSYEQYF. CDR3 sequence (DNA): TGTGCCAGCAGACTCGGACACTCCTACGAGCAGTACTTC.

V is TRBV12-3 or TRBV12-4 and J is TRBJ1-1, with a tentative D call TRBD1 (6 bases). The CDR3 runs to 13 residues. V was pared by 6 bases and J by 0 bases, with 8 bases between. The CDR3 region is CASSGQLNTEAFF. In DNA, the CDR3 is TGTGCCAGCAGCGGACAGCTGAACACTGAAGCTTTCTTT.

This rearrangement joins TRBV10-3 to TRBJ1-3; weak D call: TRBD1 (5 bases). Trimming pared 6 bases from V and 1 base from J, leaving 16 bases between. The CDR3 is 16 amino acids. Germline V gives CDR1 ENHRY, CDR2 SYGVKD. The CDR3 DNA reads TGTGCCATCAGCCAACCCAGGGTTGGGTCTGGAAACACCATATATTTT. It is translated as CAISQPRVGSGNTIYF.

The chain is built from TRBV24-1 and TRBJ2-3; 7 bases fit TRBD2. The CDR3 covers 17 residues. J was trimmed by 0 bases and V by 4 bases; bases with no gene match: 9. Looked up from germline, CDR1 is KGHDR and CDR2 is SFDVKD. The CDR3 sequence: CATSELPTSASTDTQYF. The DNA of the CDR3 is TGTGCCACCAGTGAACTACCCACTAGCGCAAGCACAGATACGCAGTATTTT.

This clone has a handful of counts. The chain combines TRBV7-6 with TRBJ1-4; D remains ambiguous. Germline CDR1 is SGHVS and CDR2 is FNYEAQ. CDR3 length: 15 residues. Trimming pared 1 base from V and 3 bases from J, leaving 9 bases between. The CDR3 here is CASSLGRLANEKLFF. DNA for the CDR3: TGTGCCAGCAGCTTAGGGAGGCTTGCTAATGAAAAACTGTTTTTT.

This chain uses TRBV24-1 with TRBJ2-3; D is ambiguous. Trimming removed 5 bases at V and 4 bases at J, with 6 bases between. This CDR3 region has 12 residues. CDR1 is KGHDR and CDR2 is SFDVKD in the germline V gene. The CDR3 sequence is CATSGDADTQYF. The DNA for the CDR3 is TGTGCCACCAGTGGCGATGCAGATACGCAGTATTTT.

The chain combines TRBV29-1 with TRBJ2-1; 9 bases fit TRBD1. The length of the CDR3 is 14 residues. J gave up 4 bases and V 5 bases, and 6 bases lay outside the gene matches. The germline V gene encodes CDR1 SQVTM and CDR2 ANQGSEA. The CDR3 DNA sequence: TGCAGCGTTTTGGAGACAGGGGGTTACAATGAGCAGTTCTTC. Its translation is CSVLETGGYNEQFF.

This chain uses TRBV10-3 with TRBJ2-7; 7 nucleotides line up with TRBD2. The CDR3 contains 15 residues. V gave up 7 bases and J gave up 0 bases; unmatched junction bases: 9. Germline CDR1 and CDR2: ENHRY and SYGVKD. The CDR3 reads CAITDWEGSSYEQYF. The DNA for the CDR3 is TGTGCCATCACCGATTGGGAGGGTAGCTCCTACGAGCAGTACTTC.

The chain joins TRBV27 to TRBJ1-5; TRBD1 aligns across 7 bases. There are 15 residues in the CDR3. CDR1 and CDR2 (germline): MNHEY, SMNVEV (reference sequence). Germline trimming cut 8 bases from V and 2 bases from J; bases unmatched to any gene: 9. CDR3: CASSGNRGGNQPQHF. CDR3 DNA: TGTGCCAGCTCAGGGAACAGGGGCGGCAATCAGCCCCAGCATTTT.

The rearrangement joins TRBV7-2 to TRBJ2-7, with 7 positions matching TRBD1. CDR3 length: 15 amino acids. V lost 2 bases, J lost 5 bases, and 9 bases stayed unmatched. Germline V lookup: CDR1 SGHTA, CDR2 FQGNSA. CDR3 bases: TGTGCCAGCAGCTTAAGGGGGCCCACCGGTGACGAGCAGTACTTC. This gives the protein CASSLRGPTGDEQYF.